These 9 T cell receptor beta chains were sequenced from one sample in a study of cytomegalovirus exposure and HLA in healthy donors. Researchers ran the PCR with 60 Vbeta and 13 Jbeta primers. The assay was immunoSEQ multiplex PCR, and TCRdb's table has in-frame clones only and misses some. The sample yields fewer than 150,000 clones, roughly two thirds seen once. Sequencing was carried out using PBMCs. The receptor source for this set is a human donor in good health.

This clone was counted only a few times. The chain carries TRBV6-6 and TRBJ1-1; TRBD1 might be the D (6 bases). CDR1 MNHNY and CDR2 SVGAGI come from the germline V gene (reference sequence). V dropped 5 bases and J dropped 6 bases, with 13 bases sitting between them. The CDR3 is 13 residues long. The CDR3 reads CASSRTERSEAFF. The DNA of the CDR3 is TGTGCCAGCAGTAGGACAGAGAGATCTGAAGCTTTCTTT.

This clone showed up just once. The chain couples TRBV6-5 to TRBJ2-7; TRBD2 is a possible D gene (6 bases). This CDR3 has 14 residues. The germline V gene has CDR1 MNHEY and CDR2 SVGAGI. With 5 bases removed from V and 5 bases from J, the gap between germline ends came to 16 bases. The CDR3 DNA follows: TGTGCCAGCAGTAGGGAGGCCCTAGGGAACGAGCAGTACTTC. Translated, it gives CASSREALGNEQYF.

In regard to this clone: This sample includes further DNA sequences coding for the same CDR3. The chain combines TRBV5-6 with TRBJ1-1; D might be TRBD1 (5 bases). CDR3 length equals 18 residues. Trimming shortened V by 3 bases and J by 1 base, and 22 bases separated the two germline ends. Germline CDR1 and CDR2: SGHDT and YYEEEE. CDR3 residues: CASSSELRDSQENTEAFF. The CDR3 DNA reads as TGTGCCAGCAGCTCCGAGCTTCGGGACTCACAGGAGAACACTGAAGCTTTCTTT.

This clone was observed a few times. The gene calls are TRBV29-1 and TRBJ2-1; TRBD2 matches 9 bases. CDR1 and CDR2 (germline): SQVTM, ANQGSEA. The CDR3 runs to 15 residues. The trim removed 5 bases at V and 4 bases at J, leaving 9 bases unmatched. CDR3 sequence: CSVLKAGGTYNEQFF. The DNA of the CDR3 is TGCAGCGTTCTCAAGGCGGGAGGGACGTACAATGAGCAGTTCTTC.

V is TRBV15 and J is TRBJ1-1, with 7 bases that match TRBD1. CDR1 and CDR2 from the germline V gene are LNHNV and YYDKDF (reference sequence). V trimming: 6 bases; J trimming: 2 bases; junction bases outside the gene matches: 3. There are 13 residues in the CDR3. As DNA, the CDR3 is TGTGCCACCAGGGGGACAGTAAACACTGAAGCTTTCTTT. Its translation is CATRGTVNTEAFF.

This sequence joins TRBV28 and TRBJ1-4; possibly TRBD1 for D (6 bases). The CDR3 consists of 15 residues. Trimming removed 5 bases at V and 6 bases at J, with 16 bases between. The V gene's germline CDR1 is MDHEN and CDR2 SYDVKM. The DNA of the CDR3 is TGTGCCAGCAGTGAAATATTGGGGGCCCATGAAAAACTGTTTTTT. Encoded protein: CASSEILGAHEKLFF.

This chain uses TRBV5-8 with TRBJ2-7, with no clear D. This CDR3 has 9 amino acids. Trimming stripped 6 bases from V and 4 bases from J, with 2 bases between. CDR1 and CDR2 from the germline V gene are SGHTS and YDEGEE. Here the CDR3 reads CASTYEQYF. CDR3 coding DNA: TGTGCCAGCACTTACGAGCAGTACTTC.

The chain recombines TRBV29-1 with TRBJ2-7, with D uncertain. Per the germline V gene, CDR1 is SQVTM and CDR2 is ANQGSEA. V was cut by 0 bases and J by 3 bases, with 9 bases left in between. The CDR3 extends over 13 amino acids. The CDR3 loop reads CSVEDRIRYEQYF. The DNA for the CDR3 is TGCAGCGTTGAAGACAGAATCCGCTACGAGCAGTACTTC.

The chain combines TRBV4-1 with TRBJ2-5, with D possibly being TRBD2 (6 bases). The CDR3 length is 16 residues. V was cut by 4 bases and J by 5 bases, with 20 bases left in between. Germline CDR1 is MGHRA and CDR2 is YSYEKL. CDR3: CASSPRTSTPLETQYF. The DNA for the CDR3 is TGCGCCAGCAGCCCCCGTACTAGCACTCCTCTGGAGACCCAGTACTTC.